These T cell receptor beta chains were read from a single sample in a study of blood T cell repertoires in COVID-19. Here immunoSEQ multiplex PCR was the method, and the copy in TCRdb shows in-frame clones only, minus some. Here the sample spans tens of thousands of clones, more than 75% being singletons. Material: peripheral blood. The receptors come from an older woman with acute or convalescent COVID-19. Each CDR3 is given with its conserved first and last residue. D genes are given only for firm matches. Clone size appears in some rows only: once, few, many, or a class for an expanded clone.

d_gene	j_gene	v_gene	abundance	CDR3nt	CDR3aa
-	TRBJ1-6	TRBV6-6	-	TGTGCCAGCAGCCGCCGGGGAAGGAATTCACCCCTCCACTTT	CASSRRGRNSPLHF
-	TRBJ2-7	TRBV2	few	TGTGCCAGCAGTGAGTTGCGGGGAGGCTACGAGCAGTACTTC	CASSELRGGYEQYF
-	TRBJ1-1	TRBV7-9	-	TGTGCCAGCAGCTCCCCGGCAGGGGTCCACACTGAAGCTTTCTTT	CASSSPAGVHTEAFF
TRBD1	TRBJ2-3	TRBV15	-	TGTGCCACGACAGGGGGAGGGACAGATACGCAGTATTTT	CATTGGGTDTQYF
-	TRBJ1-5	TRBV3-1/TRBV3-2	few	TGTGCCAGCAGCCCGGCGGTGAATAGCAATCAGCCCCAGCATTTT	CASSPAVNSNQPQHF
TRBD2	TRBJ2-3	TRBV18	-	TGTGCCAGCTCACCACCGGGACTAGGCACAGATACGCAGTATTTT	CASSPPGLGTDTQYF
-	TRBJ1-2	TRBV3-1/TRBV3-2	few	TGTGCCAGCAGCCAAGATGGACGGGGTTATGGCTACACCTTC	CASSQDGRGYGYTF
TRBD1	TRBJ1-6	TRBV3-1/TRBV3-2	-	TGTGCCAGCAACACAGGGGAGTCACCCCTCCACTTT	CASNTGESPLHF
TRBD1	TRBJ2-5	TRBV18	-	TGTGCCAGCTCACCACGACAGGGGGGCGGTGAGACCCAGTACTTC	CASSPRQGGGETQYF
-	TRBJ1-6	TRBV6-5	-	TGTGCCAGCAGTTACTCGGAGGGAAGACGGGCCCTCCACTTT	CASSYSEGRRALHF
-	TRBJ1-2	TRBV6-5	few	TGTGCCATCCGTCAGGCACAAAACTATGGCTACACCTTC	CAIRQAQNYGYTF
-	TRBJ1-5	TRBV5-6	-	TGTGCCAGCAGCTCGGGTCTGAATAGCAATCAGCCCCAGCATTTT	CASSSGLNSNQPQHF
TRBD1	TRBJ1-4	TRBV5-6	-	TGTGCCAGCAGCCCACCCGGGACAGGGACGGAAAAACTGTTTTTT	CASSPPGTGTEKLFF
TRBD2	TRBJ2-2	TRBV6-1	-	TGTGCCAGCAGTGAAATAGGAAGCGGGGGCCCGAACACCGGGGAGCTGTTTTTT	CASSEIGSGGPNTGELFF
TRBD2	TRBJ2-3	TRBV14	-	TGTGCCAGCAGCCAAATGCTACTAGCGGGGGACACAGATACGCAGTATTTT	CASSQMLLAGDTDTQYF
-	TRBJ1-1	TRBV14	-	TGTGCCAGCAGCCAAGTGGGCAGGCGGGAATCGGATGAAGCTTTCTTT	CASSQVGRRESDEAFF
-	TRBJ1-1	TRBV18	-	TGTGCCAGCTCAGGCTGGTACAGCTACACTGAAGCTTTCTTT	CASSGWYSYTEAFF
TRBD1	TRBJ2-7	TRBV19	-	TGTGCCAGTAGTACAAAAGGGCTGCACGGACAGGGGATCTACGAGCAGTACTTC	CASSTKGLHGQGIYEQYF
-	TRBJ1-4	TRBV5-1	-	TGCGCCAGCAGCTCGCGGGAGGGCACTAATGAAAAACTGTTTTTT	CASSSREGTNEKLFF
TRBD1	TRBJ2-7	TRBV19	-	TGTGCCAGCTCCCCGGGACAGGGTGTCTGGGAGCAGTACTTC	CASSPGQGVWEQYF
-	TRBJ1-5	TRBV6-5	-	TGTGCCAGTCTGGGCGCCCTTAATCAGCCCCAGCATTTT	CASLGALNQPQHF
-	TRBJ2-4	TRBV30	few	TGTGCCTGGAGTTTAGGGACATCCAAAAACATTCAGTACTTC	CAWSLGTSKNIQYF
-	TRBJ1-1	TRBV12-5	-	TGTGCTAGTGACAGGAACACTGAAGCTTTCTTT	CASDRNTEAFF
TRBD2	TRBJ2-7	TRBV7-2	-	TGTGCCAGCAGCTTAGATTCGCGGGGGGGCAGAGAGCAGTACTTC	CASSLDSRGGREQYF
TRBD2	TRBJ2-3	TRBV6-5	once	TGTGCCAGCTCTTTGGGACTAGCGGGAGATACGCAGTATTTT	CASSLGLAGDTQYF
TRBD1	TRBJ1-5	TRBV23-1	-	TGCGCCAGCAGCCCGGGACAGGGCTATCAGCCCCAGCATTTT	CASSPGQGYQPQHF
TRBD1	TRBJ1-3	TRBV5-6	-	TGTGCCAGCAGCTTTAGGACAGGCGCTAGCTCTGGAAACACCATATATTTT	CASSFRTGASSGNTIYF
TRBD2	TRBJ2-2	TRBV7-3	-	TGTGCCAGCAGCTTTAGCGGGGGGGCCCCCGGGGAGCTGTTTTTT	CASSFSGGAPGELFF
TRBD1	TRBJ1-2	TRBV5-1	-	TGCGCCAGCAGCTCCGGACAGGGTCTAGGCTATGGCTACACCTTC	CASSSGQGLGYGYTF
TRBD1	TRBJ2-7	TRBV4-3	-	TGCGCCAGCAGCATGCGGACAGGGGGACCCTACGAGCAGTACTTC	CASSMRTGGPYEQYF
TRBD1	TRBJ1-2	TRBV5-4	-	TGTGCCAGCAGCCTCCTACAGGGGGACTATGGCTACACCTTC	CASSLLQGDYGYTF
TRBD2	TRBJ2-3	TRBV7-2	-	TGTGCCAGCAGTCCCATGCGGGGGATAGCAGATACGCAGTATTTT	CASSPMRGIADTQYF
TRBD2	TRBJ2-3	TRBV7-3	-	TGTGCCAGCAGCCGGGGTCCTCCGGGACTAGTAAATGATACGCAGTATTTT	CASSRGPPGLVNDTQYF
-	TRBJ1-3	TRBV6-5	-	TGTGCCAGCATTCTAGGAAACACCATATATTTT	CASILGNTIYF
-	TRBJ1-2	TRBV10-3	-	TGTGCCATCAAGGCGGGAACGGCTAATGGCTACACCTTC	CAIKAGTANGYTF
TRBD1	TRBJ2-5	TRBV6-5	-	TGTGCCAGCAGCGGGACAGGGGTGCCACGGGAGACCCAGTACTTC	CASSGTGVPRETQYF
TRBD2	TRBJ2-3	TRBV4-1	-	TGCGCCAGCAGCCATAGCGGGGGGGAGGATACGCAGTATTTT	CASSHSGGEDTQYF
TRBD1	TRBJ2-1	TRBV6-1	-	TGTGCCAGCAGTGATTTGGGCAGGGGGATTGGTGAGCAGTTCTTC	CASSDLGRGIGEQFF
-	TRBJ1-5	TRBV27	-	TGTGCCAGCAGTGGGGGGAGCAATCAGCCCCAGCATTTT	CASSGGSNQPQHF
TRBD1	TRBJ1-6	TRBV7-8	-	TGTGCCAGCAGCTTAACAGGGGGCTCCTATAATTCACCCCTCCACTTT	CASSLTGGSYNSPLHF
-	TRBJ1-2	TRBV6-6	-	TGTGCCAGCAGTTACTCGAACCAGAATTATGGCTACACCTTC	CASSYSNQNYGYTF
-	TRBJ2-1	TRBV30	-	TGTGCCTCAACCCAGGGCTACAATGAGCAGTTCTTC	CASTQGYNEQFF
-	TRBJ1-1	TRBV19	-	TGTGCCAGTAGTCAGGGGTACGACACTGAAGCTTTCTTT	CASSQGYDTEAFF
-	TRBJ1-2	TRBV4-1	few	TGCGCCAGCAGCCAAGTAGCTGACGGCTTCTATGGCTACACCTTC	CASSQVADGFYGYTF
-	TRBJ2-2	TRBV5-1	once	TGCGCCAGCAGCTTAGGCGAGGAGACCGGGGAGCTGTTTTTT	CASSLGEETGELFF